The count of the clone carrying this T cell receptor beta chain is one. CDR1 and CDR2 (germline): SGHRS, YFSETQ. With 4 bases removed from V and 6 bases from J, the gap between germline ends came to 10 bases. The CDR3 runs to 12 residues. RNA amounts of roughly 0.45 to 1 ug underwent reverse transcription with random hexamers. From the immunoSEQ multiplex PCR reads, TCRdb called clonotypes with MiXCR, one entry per CDR3 protein. The data hold about 190,000 distinct CDR3 sequences, with just under 95% observed a single time. This entry is derived from a study of CD8 T cells in Susac syndrome. The sequencing input was CD8+ T cells from PBMCs. J is TRBJ1-2 and V is TRBV5-1; D gene unclear. This sequence was found in a human donor with Susac syndrome. The CDR3 spells CASSQSADGYTF. CDR3 bases: TGCGCCAGCAGCCAGAGCGCAGATGGCTACACCTTC.